This TCR beta chain is drawn from a study of blood T cells in healthy people across ages. Findings of the study overall: Per million T cells, TCR beta diversity dropped roughly linearly as age increased. Investigators treated diversity estimates from one million T cells as underestimates. The study found TCR beta diversity correlated strongly with naive T cell percentage.

Only a few counts were recorded for this clonotype. As yet, its antigen is unknown. PCR was performed a second time for about 7 to 12 cycles using a sample-barcoded 5' primer and a J-beta primer mix. TCRdb reanalysed the 5' RACE reads using MiXCR and keeps one entry per CDR3 protein. The sample lists about 640,000 distinct CDR3 sequences, about 54% occurring once. The germline CDR1 and CDR2 sequences are SNHLY and FYNNEI. Trimming pared 1 base from V and 0 bases from J, leaving 6 bases between. CDR3 length: 15 residues. The clonotype was recovered from a man aged 55 to 70 in good health. V usage is TRBV2 and J usage is TRBJ2-2, with unresolved D. Specimen: blood. CDR3 bases: TGTGCCAGCAGTGAAGGCGGAGCGAACACCGGGGAGCTGTTTTTT. Translated, it gives CASSEGGANTGELFF.